This section outlines one T cell receptor (beta chain) sequence together with its context. Assay: immunoSEQ multiplex PCR; the TCRdb copy retains only in-frame clones and omits some. The repertoire holds 15,000 to 17,000 clones, with approximately 78% as singletons. The data were obtained in a study of blood T cell repertoires in COVID-19. In the study overall: Researchers got acute and convalescent COVID-19 samples from the United States, Italy and Spain. T cells, B-cell-depleted T cells, or PBMCs supplied cDNA or gDNA.

The specimen was peripheral blood. The source of this sequence is a man older than 75 with active or convalescent COVID-19.

The CDR3 nucleotides are TGTGCCAGCAGGAAGATGGAGTCACCCCTCCACTTT. This codes for CASRKMESPLHF. The chain combines TRBV2 with TRBJ1-6; no clear D. The V gene lost 6 bases and the J gene lost 10 bases, with 10 bases spanning the gap. CDR1 and CDR2 (germline): SNHLY, FYNNEI. CDR3 length equals 12 residues.